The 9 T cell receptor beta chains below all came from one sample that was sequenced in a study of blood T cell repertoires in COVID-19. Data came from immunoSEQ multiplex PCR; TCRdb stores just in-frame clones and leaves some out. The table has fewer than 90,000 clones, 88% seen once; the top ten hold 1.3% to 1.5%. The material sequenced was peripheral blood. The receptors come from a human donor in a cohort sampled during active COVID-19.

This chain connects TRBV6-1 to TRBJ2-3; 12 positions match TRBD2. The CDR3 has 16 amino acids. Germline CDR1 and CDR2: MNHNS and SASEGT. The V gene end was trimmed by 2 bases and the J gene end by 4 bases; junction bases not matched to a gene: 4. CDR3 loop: CASSERTSGTPDTQYF. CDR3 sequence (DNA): TGTGCCAGCAGTGAAAGGACTAGCGGGACCCCAGATACGCAGTATTTT.

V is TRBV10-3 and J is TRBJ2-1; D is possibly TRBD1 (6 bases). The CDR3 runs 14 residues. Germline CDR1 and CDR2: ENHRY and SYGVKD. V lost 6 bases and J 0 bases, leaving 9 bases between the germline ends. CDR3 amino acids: CAISQGSSYNEQFF. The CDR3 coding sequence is TGTGCCATCAGCCAGGGGAGCTCCTACAATGAGCAGTTCTTC.

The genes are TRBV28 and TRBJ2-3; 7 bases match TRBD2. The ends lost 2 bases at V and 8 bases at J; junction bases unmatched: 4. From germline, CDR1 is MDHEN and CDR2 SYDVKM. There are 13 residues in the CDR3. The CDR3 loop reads CASSLNGRATQYF. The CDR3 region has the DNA TGTGCCAGCAGTTTAAATGGGAGGGCTACGCAGTATTTT.

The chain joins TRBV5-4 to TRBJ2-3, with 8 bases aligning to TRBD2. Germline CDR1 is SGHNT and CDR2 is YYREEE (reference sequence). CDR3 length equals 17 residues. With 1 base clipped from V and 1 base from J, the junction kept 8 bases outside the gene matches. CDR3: CASSLLAGSWGTDTQYF. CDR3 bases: TGTGCCAGCAGCTTGTTAGCGGGGTCCTGGGGCACAGATACGCAGTATTTT.

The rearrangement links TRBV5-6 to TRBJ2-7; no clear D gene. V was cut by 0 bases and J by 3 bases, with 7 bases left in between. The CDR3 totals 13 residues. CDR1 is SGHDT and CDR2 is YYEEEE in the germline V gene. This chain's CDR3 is CASSLGHFYEQYF. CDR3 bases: TGTGCCAGCAGCTTGGGACACTTCTACGAGCAGTACTTC.

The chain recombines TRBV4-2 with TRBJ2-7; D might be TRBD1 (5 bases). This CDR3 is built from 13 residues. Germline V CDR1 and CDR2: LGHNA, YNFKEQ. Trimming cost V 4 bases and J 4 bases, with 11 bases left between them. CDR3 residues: CASSPPDSYEQYF. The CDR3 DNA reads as TGTGCCAGCAGCCCCCCCGACAGTTACGAGCAGTACTTC.

The CDR3 DNA follows: TGTGCCAGCAGCTTCACAGGGGACACTGAAGCTTTCTTT. It yields the protein CASSFTGDTEAFF. V is TRBV11-2 and J is TRBJ1-1, with 7 bases lining up with TRBD1. The germline V gene has CDR1 SGHAT and CDR2 FQNNGV. With 3 bases clipped from V and 3 bases from J, the junction kept 1 base outside the gene matches. The CDR3 covers 13 residues.

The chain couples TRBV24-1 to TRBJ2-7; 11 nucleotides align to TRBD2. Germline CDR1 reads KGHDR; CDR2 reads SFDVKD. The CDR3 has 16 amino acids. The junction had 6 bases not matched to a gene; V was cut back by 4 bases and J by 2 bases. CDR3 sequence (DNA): TGTGCCACCAGTGACTGGGGGACTAGCGGAGCCTACGAGCAGTACTTC. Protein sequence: CATSDWGTSGAYEQYF.

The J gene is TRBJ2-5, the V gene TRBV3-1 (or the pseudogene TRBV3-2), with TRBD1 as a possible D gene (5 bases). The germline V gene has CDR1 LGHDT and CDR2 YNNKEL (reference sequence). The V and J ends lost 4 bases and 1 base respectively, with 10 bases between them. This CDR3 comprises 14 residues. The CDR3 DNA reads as TGTGCCAGCAGCCCCTGGACATTCCAAGAGACCCAGTACTTC. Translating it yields CASSPWTFQETQYF.